The clone carrying this T cell receptor beta chain has a single count. Its antigen remains unknown. Trimming removed 0 bases from V and 3 bases from J, with 10 bases in between. Germline-derived CDR1 and CDR2 are DFQATT and SNEGSKA (reference sequence). The CDR3 consists of 14 residues. Stable disease denoted Graves' hyperthyroidism without ophthalmopathy progression within 18 months. This sample is part of a study of T cells in Graves' hyperthyroidism and ophthalmopathy. TCR beta CDR3 sequences were amplified from RNA transcripts. A set of HTBI primers served as the primers for a first-round RT-PCR of the TCR CDR3. TCRdb re-called the multiplex PCR reads with MiXCR, one entry per CDR3 protein. The table has hundreds of thousands of distinct CDR3 sequences, 38% seen once. Study results and limitations: Among clonotypes expanded in thyroid above 0.001, most were also found in blood. Ophthalmopathy and stable hyperthyroidism were separated by a 13 V-J model.

The origin of this receptor is a man younger than 30 with Graves' hyperthyroidism. Sequenced material: blood. The chain employs TRBV20-1 and TRBJ2-3, with D perhaps being TRBD1 or TRBD2 (7 bases each). The CDR3 protein is CSARDRGGTDTQYF. Here the CDR3 DNA reads TGCAGTGCTAGAGACAGGGGGGGAACAGATACGCAGTATTTT.